These T cell receptor beta chains were read from a single sample in a study of shared clonotypes between healthy human individuals. Here immunoSEQ multiplex PCR was the method, and the copy in TCRdb shows in-frame clones only, minus some. The sample lists hundreds of thousands of clones; roughly 95% were seen once. Sequencing input: naive CD8+ T cells sorted from blood. These receptors were obtained from a woman in her 30s in good health. The CDR3 runs from the conserved cysteine through the conserved F or W. A D gene is named only where the DNA matches it firmly. Clone size is shown for a subset of rows, as once, few, many or a class of expanded clone.

TRBV2	.	TRBJ2-7	.	10	TGTGCCAGCAGTGAAAACGAGCAGTACTTC	CASSENEQYF
TRBV6-5	TRBD2	TRBJ2-3	.	16	TGTGCCAGCAGTTCAGGACTAGCGGGCCGCACAGATACGCAGTATTTT	CASSSGLAGRTDTQYF
TRBV5-6	.	TRBJ2-1	.	17	TGTGCCAGCAGCCCCGAAGGGGGATCTAGCTCCTACAATGAGCAGTTCTTC	CASSPEGGSSSYNEQFF
TRBV19	.	TRBJ1-1	.	13	TGTGCCAGTACCGACAGACTAGACACTGAAGCTTTCTTT	CASTDRLDTEAFF
TRBV11-1	.	TRBJ2-2	.	15	TGTGCCAGCAGCTTGAGGCGGCGGGGAACCGGGGAGCTGTTTTTT	CASSLRRRGTGELFF
TRBV13	TRBD1	TRBJ2-7	.	13	TGTGCCAGCAGCGCCGGGACAGGGACCGAGCAGTACTTC	CASSAGTGTEQYF
TRBV28	.	TRBJ2-7	.	17	TGTGCCAGCAGGGTGGACCCAGGGGTCCTTCGCCTCTACGAGCAGTACTTC	CASRVDPGVLRLYEQYF
TRBV30	.	TRBJ2-7	once	13	TGTGCCTGGAGCCCGGGAGCGGAATACGAGCAGTACTTC	CAWSPGAEYEQYF
TRBV28	.	TRBJ2-5	.	15	TGTGCCAGCAGACCAACCGCAAAGTACCAAGAGACCCAGTACTTC	CASRPTAKYQETQYF
TRBV9	TRBD2	TRBJ2-7	.	14	TGTGCCAGCAGCGGGGGACTAGGTGACTACGAGCAGTACTTC	CASSGGLGDYEQYF
TRBV19	.	TRBJ2-5	.	15	TGTGCCAGTAGTATCGGGACGCGCAACGCAGAGACCCAGTACTTC	CASSIGTRNAETQYF
TRBV6-8	.	TRBJ2-4	.	13	TGTGCCAGCAGGTACAGGCGAGTAAACATTCAGTACTTC	CASRYRRVNIQYF
TRBV27	.	TRBJ2-7	.	15	TGTGCCAGCAGACCCCCGGGATTGGCCCCCTACGAGCAGTACTTC	CASRPPGLAPYEQYF
TRBV19	.	TRBJ2-1	.	12	TGTGCCAGTAGTATTCCCCCGGGGGAGCAGTTCTTC	CASSIPPGEQFF
TRBV27	.	TRBJ2-1	.	13	TGTGCCAGCAGACGAAACGGGCCCGGTGAGCAGTTCTTC	CASRRNGPGEQFF
TRBV5-1	TRBD1	TRBJ2-1	.	16	TGCGCCAGCAGCCAGCCTCCGGACAGGATCTTGAATGAGCAGTTCTTC	CASSQPPDRILNEQFF
TRBV30	.	TRBJ1-4	.	14	TGTGCCTTCCACCCCGGCGCCGGGGTTCCTAAACTGTTTTTT	CAFHPGAGVPKLFF
TRBV2	.	TRBJ1-2	.	13	TGTGCCAGCAGCCGTCTAGGCGGCTATGGCTACACCTTC	CASSRLGGYGYTF
TRBV7-6	.	TRBJ2-7	once	13	TGTGCCAGCAGCTTAGACAGGGTTTACGAGCAGTACTTC	CASSLDRVYEQYF
TRBV27	.	TRBJ1-5	.	14	TGTGCCAGCAGTTTAGACAGCGGTAATCAGCCCCAGCATTTT	CASSLDSGNQPQHF
TRBV4-1	.	TRBJ2-1	.	16	TGCGCCAGCAGCCAAGACAGGGCCAGCTCCTACAATGAGCAGTTCTTC	CASSQDRASSYNEQFF
TRBV5-1	.	TRBJ2-3	.	15	TGCGCCAGCACCGCTTGGGAAGGCTCGTGGGATACGCAGTATTTT	CASTAWEGSWDTQYF
TRBV19	TRBD2	TRBJ2-7	.	15	TGTGCCAGTACCACTTCCCTAGCGGCCTCCTACGAGCAGTACTTC	CASTTSLAASYEQYF
TRBV5-4	.	TRBJ2-6	.	17	TGTGCCAGCAGCCCGAGGACGGATTTCTCTGGGGCCAACGTCCTGACTTTC	CASSPRTDFSGANVLTF
TRBV28	TRBD1	TRBJ1-2	.	16	TGTGCCAGCAGTTTATATCCGGGACAGGGGAACTATGGCTACACCTTC	CASSLYPGQGNYGYTF
TRBV5-5	.	TRBJ2-7	.	14	TGTGCCAGCAGCTGGACCGGAGGAGCCTACGAGCAGTACTTC	CASSWTGGAYEQYF